Listed below are T cell receptor beta chains from one sample, sequenced in a study of T cell responses to AZD1222 COVID-19 vaccine. TCRdb's copy holds only in-frame clones and misses some; the assay was immunoSEQ multiplex PCR. This table holds about 150,000 clones, more than 85% found once. The source material was peripheral blood, sampled on day 0 of AZD1222 vaccination. The receptors here all came from an adult in good health. Both conserved end residues are part of each CDR3. Fields, in order: CDR3 length, V gene, D gene, J gene, clone size, CDR3 DNA, CDR3 protein. The D gene is left open where the match is weak. Part of the rows lack a size; the others show once, few, many or a class for expanded clones.

15	TRBV5-4	NA	TRBJ2-5	once	TGTGCCAGCAGCTTACCTATGACAGTCGGAGAGACCCAGTACTTC	CASSLPMTVGETQYF
19	TRBV5-5	TRBD2	TRBJ2-1	NA	TGTGCCAGCAGCTTTATGACGCGGAGGACTAGCGGGAGGGCAAATGAGCAGTTCTTC	CASSFMTRRTSGRANEQFF
13	TRBV29-1	NA	TRBJ1-2	NA	TGCAGCGTTGAAGGGGCAGATAACTATGGCTACACCTTC	CSVEGADNYGYTF
16	TRBV27	TRBD2	TRBJ2-1	NA	TGTGCCAGCAGTTTATTGGCTAGCGGGAGCAATAATGAGCAGTTCTTC	CASSLLASGSNNEQFF
14	TRBV5-6	NA	TRBJ2-7	once	TGTGCCAGCAGCATACTAGTACGTATTCACGAGCAGTACTTC	CASSILVRIHEQYF
17	TRBV6-1	NA	TRBJ1-5	NA	TGTGCCAGCAGTGAAGCGCGGGGCAGGGGAGAGAACCAGCCCCAGCATTTT	CASSEARGRGENQPQHF
13	TRBV3-1/TRBV3-2	NA	TRBJ2-5	NA	TGTGCCAGCAGCGGGAGTTTGGGGGAGACCCAGTACTTC	CASSGSLGETQYF
14	TRBV4-2	NA	TRBJ1-5	NA	TGTGCCAGCAGCCAAGAACCCATTAATCAGCCCCAGCATTTT	CASSQEPINQPQHF
12	TRBV30	NA	TRBJ2-1	NA	TGTGCCTGGAGCACCACCTACAATGAGCAGTTCTTC	CAWSTTYNEQFF
15	TRBV5-1	NA	TRBJ1-2	NA	TGCGCCAGCAGCCCCGGGACCCCTACCCTCTATGGCTACACCTTC	CASSPGTPTLYGYTF
11	TRBV18	NA	TRBJ2-5	NA	TGTGCCAGCGCCTATCAAGAGACCCAGTACTTC	CASAYQETQYF
15	TRBV3-1/TRBV3-2	NA	TRBJ1-2	NA	TGTGCCAGCAGCCTAGGGGTCCGACAGGCCTATGGCTACACCTTC	CASSLGVRQAYGYTF
13	TRBV14	TRBD2	TRBJ2-3	NA	TGTGCCAGCAGCCGGGGACTAGGAGATACGCAGTATTTT	CASSRGLGDTQYF
14	TRBV4-1	NA	TRBJ1-2	NA	TGCGCCAGCAGCCAAGCACAGGGAGACTATGGCTACACCTTC	CASSQAQGDYGYTF
12	TRBV6-5	NA	TRBJ1-2	NA	TGTGCCACCGGGGGTTCCAACTATGGCTACACCTTC	CATGGSNYGYTF
16	TRBV5-1	TRBD2	TRBJ2-3	few	TGCGCCAGCAGCCCCCTCGCGGGAGGCCTCACAGATACGCAGTATTTT	CASSPLAGGLTDTQYF
14	TRBV5-1	NA	TRBJ2-2	NA	TGCGCCAGCAGCTTGGGAGGGGCCACCGGGGAGCTGTTTTTT	CASSLGGATGELFF
14	TRBV19	NA	TRBJ1-6	NA	TGTGCCAGTTCGGGAAGGGGCCTTAATTCACCCCTCCACTTT	CASSGRGLNSPLHF
16	TRBV9	NA	TRBJ2-2	NA	TGTGCCAGCAGCGTAGATGTTGGGACGAACACCGGGGAGCTGTTTTTT	CASSVDVGTNTGELFF
11	TRBV29-1	NA	TRBJ1-2	once	TGCAGCGTTGATGTGTGGGGTGGCTACACCTTC	CSVDVWGGYTF
14	TRBV29-1	NA	TRBJ2-1	NA	TGCAGCGTCATAATCGGGTTGACCGAAGGTGAGCAGTTCTTC	CSVIIGLTEGEQFF
14	TRBV5-1	NA	TRBJ2-7	NA	TGCGCCAGCAGCTTGGTTCAGGACTCCTACGAGCAGTACTTC	CASSLVQDSYEQYF
15	TRBV4-1	NA	TRBJ1-2	NA	TGCGCCAGCAGCCAGGGGACGGGAGTCAGCTATGGCTACACCTTC	CASSQGTGVSYGYTF
11	TRBV20-1	NA	TRBJ1-2	NA	TGCAGTGCACCCGGGCCTAGTGGCTACACCTTC	CSAPGPSGYTF
13	TRBV5-1	NA	TRBJ1-1	NA	TGCGCCAGCAGCCAGGGGATGAACACTGAAGCTTTCTTT	CASSQGMNTEAFF
14	TRBV6-1	NA	TRBJ1-4	NA	TGTGCCAGCAGTGAAGCAGGGGTGAATGAAAAACTGTTTTTT	CASSEAGVNEKLFF
13	TRBV19	NA	TRBJ2-7	NA	TGTGCCAGTAGTATACGACACTTCTACGAGCAGTACTTC	CASSIRHFYEQYF
13	TRBV18	NA	TRBJ1-4	NA	TGTGCCAGCTCCGAGGGGTCGAATGAAAAACTGTTTTTT	CASSEGSNEKLFF
15	TRBV5-6	NA	TRBJ1-5	NA	TGTGCCAGCAGCTTGGCAGGGGTTGGCAATCAGCCCCAGCATTTT	CASSLAGVGNQPQHF
14	TRBV30	NA	TRBJ2-2	once	TGTGCCTGGACCAGGTCCCGGGGGACCGGGGAGCTGTTTTTT	CAWTRSRGTGELFF
13	TRBV6-5	TRBD2	TRBJ2-3	NA	TGTGCCAGCGTAGCGGGAGGCGCAGATACGCAGTATTTT	CASVAGGADTQYF
14	TRBV19	NA	TRBJ1-5	NA	TGTGCCAGTACCCAAAACAGGGATTATCAGCCCCAGCATTTT	CASTQNRDYQPQHF
13	TRBV29-1	NA	TRBJ2-1	NA	TGCAGCGTTGTGGGTTGGGGGGCCAATGAGCAGTTCTTC	CSVVGWGANEQFF
13	TRBV19	NA	TRBJ1-2	NA	TGTGCCAGTAAAAACGGACCAAACTATGGCTACACCTTC	CASKNGPNYGYTF
12	TRBV28	NA	TRBJ2-1	NA	TGTGCCAGCAGTTTAGGTGTCAATGAGCAGTTCTTC	CASSLGVNEQFF
15	TRBV9	NA	TRBJ1-5	NA	TGTGCCAGCAGCGTAGGGATGAATAGCAATCAGCCCCAGCATTTT	CASSVGMNSNQPQHF
15	TRBV2	TRBD1	TRBJ1-2	NA	TGTGCCAGCAGTGAAGACAGGGGGCGCATCTATGGCTACACCTTC	CASSEDRGRIYGYTF
15	TRBV28	TRBD1	TRBJ1-2	NA	TGTGCCAGCAGCCCGACAGGGTTAACTAACTATGGCTACACCTTC	CASSPTGLTNYGYTF
16	TRBV12-5	TRBD1	TRBJ2-7	NA	TGTGCTAGTGGCCCGCCCCGGGCAGGGGGCTTTTACGAGCAGTACTTC	CASGPPRAGGFYEQYF
17	TRBV5-1	NA	TRBJ2-2	once	TGCGCCAGCAGCTTTACCGTGGCAGCAGCGGACACCGGGGAGCTGTTTTTT	CASSFTVAAADTGELFF
14	TRBV5-1	TRBD2	TRBJ2-5	NA	TGCGCCAGCAGCTTCCCTAGCGGGGGAGAGACCCAGTACTTC	CASSFPSGGETQYF
18	TRBV9	NA	TRBJ1-1	NA	TGTGCCAGCAGCCCCTCCCCCGGACAGCGTGCTTTGAGGACTGAAGCTTTCTTT	CASSPSPGQRALRTEAFF
14	TRBV5-5	TRBD1	TRBJ2-3	NA	TGTGCCAGCAGCCCCGGGACAGGCACAGATACGCAGTATTTT	CASSPGTGTDTQYF
14	TRBV7-2	TRBD2	TRBJ2-7	few	TGTGCCAGCAGCCCCGCAGCGGGGATCTACGAGCAGTACTTC	CASSPAAGIYEQYF
15	TRBV6-5	TRBD2	TRBJ2-1	few	TGTGCCAGCAGTTACATTTGGACTAGTGGTGGTGAGCAGTTCTTC	CASSYIWTSGGEQFF
17	TRBV13	NA	TRBJ1-2	NA	TGTGCCAGCAGTAATTCAGGTACAAGGGAGACTAACTATGGCTACACCTTC	CASSNSGTRETNYGYTF